The present entry profiles one T cell receptor beta chain with its context. The antigen it binds to is not known. Base qualities are not at hand, and no much larger clone is one base apart. The sample comes from a study of blood T cell repertoires in COVID-19 (TCRdb year 2020). Background on the whole study: Samples from collaborators originated in the United States, Italy and Spain and spanned both the acute and convalescent phases of COVID-19. The prospective study material was composed of cDNA or gDNA derived from T cells, B-cell-depleted T cells, or PBMCs. Sample metadata almost always included a de-identified subject ID, COVID-19 status, age in years and sex. A freely available public database, intended as a resource for researchers studying the immune response to SARS-CoV-2, is where the repertoires were released. Subjects who had been exposed to COVID-19, were actively infected with it, or had recovered from it provided the deeply sampled blood TCRbeta repertoires that made up the dataset. Samples came from the ongoing ImmuneRACE study (first 160 participants) plus 1,254 subjects from 6 global collaborators. Where HLA class I and class II types were available, the types were taken from metadata supplied by the sample provider, not from assay-based typing. Results and caveats for the whole study, not just this receptor: The amount of clinical and demographic metadata varied by source and participant and was provided uncurated.

The cysteine opens and the phenylalanine closes a CDR3 of 11 amino acids. Here the CDR3 DNA is all that survives: 33 bases in frame from base 1. Trimming costs V 2 bases and J 6 bases, and their ends lie 3 bases apart. Sequences MNHEY (CDR1) and SVGAGI (CDR2) are obtained from the germline V gene. TCRbeta CDR3 regions were amplified from genomic DNA using the immunoSEQ Assay, a bias-controlled multiplex PCR. The paper's data handling went like this. The number of nucleated cells in each sample was estimated by amplification of reference gene primers within the assay. To quantify the absolute abundance of each unique TCRbeta CDR3 rearrangement, sequence reads were collapsed and filtered. For each sample, productive Simpson clonality was calculated by taking the square root of Simpson's diversity index across productive rearrangements. TCRdb mirrors the immuneACCESS table, restricted to in-frame sequences. Some clones are absent from its copies; in checked studies, under half trace to an unresolved V gene, and the reason for the others is unknown. The V and J calls and clone size come from that table; D and trimming were worked out from the DNA. For this sample the table gives 200,000 to 300,000 clones, of which around 86% were detected only once. Roughly 2% of the sample is in the top ten clones.

A second Seattle source provided samples from volunteer blood donors who had recovered from COVID-19. The collaborating institutions used their own protocols to collect whole blood in K2EDTA tubes. For TCRbeta analysis, collaborators shipped samples as frozen whole blood, isolated PBMCs, or DNA extracted from either of those sample types. Input material: peripheral blood. This clonotype was obtained from a man aged 30-40 years who had recovered from COVID-19. This chain is built from TRBV6-5 and TRBJ2-3, with no confidently assigned D gene. The sequenced DNA: TGTGCCAGCAGTTACCGGGATACGCAGTATTTT. Translated, it gives CASSYRDTQYF.